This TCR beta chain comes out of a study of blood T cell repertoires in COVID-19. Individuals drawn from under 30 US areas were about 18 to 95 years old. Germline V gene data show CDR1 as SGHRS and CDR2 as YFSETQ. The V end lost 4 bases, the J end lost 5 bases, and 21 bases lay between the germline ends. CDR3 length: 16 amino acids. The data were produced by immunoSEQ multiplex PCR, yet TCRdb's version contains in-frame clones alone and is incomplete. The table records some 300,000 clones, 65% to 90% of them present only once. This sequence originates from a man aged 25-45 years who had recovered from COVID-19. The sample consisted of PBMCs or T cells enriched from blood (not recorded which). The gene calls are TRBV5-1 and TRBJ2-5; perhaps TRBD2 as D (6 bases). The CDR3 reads CASSPSPGKRGETQYF. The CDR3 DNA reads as TGCGCCAGCAGCCCCAGCCCCGGTAAACGGGGGGAGACCCAGTACTTC. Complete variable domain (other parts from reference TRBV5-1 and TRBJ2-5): KAGVTQTPRYLIKTRGQQVTLSCSPISGHRSVSWYQQTPGQGLQFLFEYFSETQRNKGNFPGRFSGRQFSNSRSEMNVSTLELGDSALYLCASSPSPGKRGETQYFGPGTRLLVL.